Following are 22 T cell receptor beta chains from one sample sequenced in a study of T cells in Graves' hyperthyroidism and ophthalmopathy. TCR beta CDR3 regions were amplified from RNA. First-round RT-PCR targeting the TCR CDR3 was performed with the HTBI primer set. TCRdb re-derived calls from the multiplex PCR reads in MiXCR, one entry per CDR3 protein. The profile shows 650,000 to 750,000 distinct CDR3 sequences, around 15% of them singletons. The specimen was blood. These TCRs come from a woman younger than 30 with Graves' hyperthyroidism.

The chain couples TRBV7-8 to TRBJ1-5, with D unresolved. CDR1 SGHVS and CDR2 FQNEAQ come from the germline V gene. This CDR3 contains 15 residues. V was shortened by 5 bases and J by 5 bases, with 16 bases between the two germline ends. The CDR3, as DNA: TGTGCCAGCAGCCAATGGTCGGTGGTGGATCAGCCCCAGCATTTT. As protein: CASSQWSVVDQPQHF.

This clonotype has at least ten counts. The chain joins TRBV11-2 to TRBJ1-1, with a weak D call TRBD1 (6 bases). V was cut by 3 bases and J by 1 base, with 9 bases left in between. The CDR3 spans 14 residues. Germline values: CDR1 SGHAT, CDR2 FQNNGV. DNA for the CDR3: TGTGCCAGCAGCTTGGTCAGGGGGAACACTGAAGCTTTCTTT. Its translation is CASSLVRGNTEAFF.

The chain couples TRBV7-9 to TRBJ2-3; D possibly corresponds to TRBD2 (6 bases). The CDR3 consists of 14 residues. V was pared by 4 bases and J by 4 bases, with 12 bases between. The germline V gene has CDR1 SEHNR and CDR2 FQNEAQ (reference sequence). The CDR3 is CASSSFWEADTQYF. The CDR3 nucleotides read TGTGCCAGCAGCTCCTTTTGGGAGGCAGATACGCAGTATTTT.

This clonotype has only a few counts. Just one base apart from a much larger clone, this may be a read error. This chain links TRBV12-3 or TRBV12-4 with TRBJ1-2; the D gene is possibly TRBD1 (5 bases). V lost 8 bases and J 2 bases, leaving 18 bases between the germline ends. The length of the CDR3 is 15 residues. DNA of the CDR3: TGTGCCAGCGGTTACGGTGGGACTGGGAACTATGGCTACACCTTC. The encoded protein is CASGYGGTGNYGYTF.

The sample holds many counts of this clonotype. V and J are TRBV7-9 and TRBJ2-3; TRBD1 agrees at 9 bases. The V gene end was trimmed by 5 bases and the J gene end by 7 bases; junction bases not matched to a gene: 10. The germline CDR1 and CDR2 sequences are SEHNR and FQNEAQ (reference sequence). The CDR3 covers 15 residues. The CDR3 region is CASSPPPDRGNTQYF. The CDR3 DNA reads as TGTGCCAGCAGCCCCCCCCCGGACAGGGGAAATACGCAGTATTTT.

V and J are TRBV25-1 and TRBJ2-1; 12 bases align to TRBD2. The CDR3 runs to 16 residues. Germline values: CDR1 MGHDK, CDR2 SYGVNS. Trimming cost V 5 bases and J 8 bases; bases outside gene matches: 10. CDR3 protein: CASSTTLAGGLHEQFF. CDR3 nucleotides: TGTGCCAGCAGTACCACTCTAGCGGGAGGGTTACATGAGCAGTTCTTC. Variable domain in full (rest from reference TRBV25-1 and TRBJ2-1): EADIYQTPRYLVIGTGKKITLECSQTMGHDKMYWYQQDPGMELHLIHYSYGVNSTEKGDLSSESTVSRIRTEHFPLTLESARPSHTSQYLCASSTTLAGGLHEQFFGPGTRLTVL.

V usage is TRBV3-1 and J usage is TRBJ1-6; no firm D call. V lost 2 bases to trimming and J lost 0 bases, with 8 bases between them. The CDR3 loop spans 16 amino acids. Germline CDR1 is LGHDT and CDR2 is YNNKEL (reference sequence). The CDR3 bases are TGTGCCAGCAGCCAAATCCCTAGCTCCTATAATTCACCCCTCCACTTT. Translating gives CASSQIPSSYNSPLHF.

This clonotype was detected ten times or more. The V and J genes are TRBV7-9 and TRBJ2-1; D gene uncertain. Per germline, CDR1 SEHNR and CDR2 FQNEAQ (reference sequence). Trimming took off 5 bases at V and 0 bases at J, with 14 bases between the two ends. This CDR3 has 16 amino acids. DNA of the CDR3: TGTGCCAGCAGCCTGTCTACGAGAGACTCCTACAATGAGCAGTTCTTC. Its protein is CASSLSTRDSYNEQFF.

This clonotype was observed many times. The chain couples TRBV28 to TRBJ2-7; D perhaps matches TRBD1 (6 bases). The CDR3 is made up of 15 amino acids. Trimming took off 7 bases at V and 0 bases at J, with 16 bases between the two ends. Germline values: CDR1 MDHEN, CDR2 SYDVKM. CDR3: CASTPQGPSSYEQYF. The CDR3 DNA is TGTGCCAGCACCCCTCAGGGGCCATCCTCCTACGAGCAGTACTTC.

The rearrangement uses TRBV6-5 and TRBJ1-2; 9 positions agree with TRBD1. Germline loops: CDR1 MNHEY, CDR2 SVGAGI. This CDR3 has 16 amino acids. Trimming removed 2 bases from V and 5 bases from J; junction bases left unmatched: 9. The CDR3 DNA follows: TGTGCCAGCAGTTACCCCGACAGGGGGGATCGGTATGGCTACACCTTC. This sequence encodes CASSYPDRGDRYGYTF.

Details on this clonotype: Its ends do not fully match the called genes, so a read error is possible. The CDR3 DNA sequence: TGCAGTGCGGGGACAGATGGAGGGGCCACGAACTTC. Translated: CSAGTDGGATNF. The J gene is TRBJ2-4, the V gene TRBV20-1; D might be TRBD1 (7 bases). Germline CDR1 is DFQATT and CDR2 is SNEGSKA (reference sequence). The CDR3 contains 12 residues.

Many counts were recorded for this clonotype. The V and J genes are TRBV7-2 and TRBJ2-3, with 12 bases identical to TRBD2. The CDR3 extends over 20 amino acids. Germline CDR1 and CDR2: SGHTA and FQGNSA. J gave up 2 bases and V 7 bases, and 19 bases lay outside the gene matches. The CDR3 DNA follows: TGTGCCAGCACCCCCCTGTGGATACTAGCGGGAGGACAGAACACAGATACGCAGTATTTT. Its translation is CASTPLWILAGGQNTDTQYF.

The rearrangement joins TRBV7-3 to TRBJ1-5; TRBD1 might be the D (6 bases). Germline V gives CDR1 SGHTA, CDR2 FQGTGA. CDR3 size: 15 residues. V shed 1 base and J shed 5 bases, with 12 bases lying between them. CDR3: CASSLRGGGYQPQHF. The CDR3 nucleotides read TGTGCCAGCAGCTTAAGAGGGGGGGGATATCAGCCCCAGCATTTT.

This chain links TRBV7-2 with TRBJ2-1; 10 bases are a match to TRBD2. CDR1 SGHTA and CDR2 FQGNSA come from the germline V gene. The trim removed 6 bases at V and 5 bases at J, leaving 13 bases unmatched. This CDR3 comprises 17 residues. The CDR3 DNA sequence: TGTGCCAGCAGGCGAGGGACTAGCGCACGAACCAACAATGAGCAGTTCTTC. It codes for CASRRGTSARTNNEQFF.

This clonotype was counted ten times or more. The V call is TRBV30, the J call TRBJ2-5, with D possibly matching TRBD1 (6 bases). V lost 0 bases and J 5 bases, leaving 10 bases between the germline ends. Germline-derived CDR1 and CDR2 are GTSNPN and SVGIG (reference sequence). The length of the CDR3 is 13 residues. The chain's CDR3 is CAWSVGQWETQYF. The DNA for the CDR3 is TGTGCCTGGAGTGTAGGACAGTGGGAGACCCAGTACTTC.

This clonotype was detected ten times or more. The CDR3 loop reads CASEGAPGLMNTEAFF. The CDR3 DNA sequence: TGTGCCAGCGAGGGGGCCCCAGGATTGATGAACACTGAAGCTTTCTTT. This chain joins TRBV28 and TRBJ1-1, with 7 bases fitting TRBD1. CDR1 MDHEN and CDR2 SYDVKM come from the germline V gene. The CDR3 has 16 amino acids. V lost 8 bases, J lost 0 bases, and 12 bases stayed unmatched.

The CDR3 is CASRDSGRFNNEQFF. CDR3 bases: TGCGCCAGCAGGGATAGCGGGAGGTTTAACAATGAGCAGTTCTTC. The rearrangement joins TRBV5-1 to TRBJ2-1; 10 bases fit TRBD2. This CDR3 has 15 amino acids. Losses at the gene ends were 5 bases for V and 5 bases for J; bases not matched to a gene: 7. Germline V CDR1 and CDR2: SGHRS, YFSETQ.

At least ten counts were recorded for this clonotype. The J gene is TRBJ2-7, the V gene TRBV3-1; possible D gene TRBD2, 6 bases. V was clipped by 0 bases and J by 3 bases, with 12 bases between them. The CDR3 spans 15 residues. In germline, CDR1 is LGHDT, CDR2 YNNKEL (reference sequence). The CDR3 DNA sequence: TGTGCCAGCAGCCAAGAAGGGGACTCCTTCTACGAGCAGTACTTC. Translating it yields CASSQEGDSFYEQYF.

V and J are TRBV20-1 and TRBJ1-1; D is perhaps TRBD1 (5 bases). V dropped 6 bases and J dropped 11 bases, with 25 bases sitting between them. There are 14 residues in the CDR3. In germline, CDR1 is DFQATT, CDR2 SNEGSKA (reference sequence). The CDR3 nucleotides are TGCAGTGCCCGGTTTAAGGGACTGTTCGGGTCGGCTTTCTTT. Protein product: CSARFKGLFGSAFF.

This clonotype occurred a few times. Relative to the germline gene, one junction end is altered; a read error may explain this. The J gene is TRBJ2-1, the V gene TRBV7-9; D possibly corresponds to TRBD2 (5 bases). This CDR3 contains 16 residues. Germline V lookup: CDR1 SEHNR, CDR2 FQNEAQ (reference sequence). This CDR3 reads CASSLAASFFYNKQFF. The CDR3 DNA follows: TGTGCCAGCAGCTTAGCGGCTAGCTTTTTCTACAATAAGCAGTTCTTC.

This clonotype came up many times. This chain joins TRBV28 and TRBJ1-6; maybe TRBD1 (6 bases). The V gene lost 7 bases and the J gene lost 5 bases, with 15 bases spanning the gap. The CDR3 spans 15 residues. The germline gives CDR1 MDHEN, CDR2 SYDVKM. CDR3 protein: CASTPPGHDNSPLHF. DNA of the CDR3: TGTGCCAGCACCCCTCCGGGACATGATAATTCACCCCTCCACTTT.

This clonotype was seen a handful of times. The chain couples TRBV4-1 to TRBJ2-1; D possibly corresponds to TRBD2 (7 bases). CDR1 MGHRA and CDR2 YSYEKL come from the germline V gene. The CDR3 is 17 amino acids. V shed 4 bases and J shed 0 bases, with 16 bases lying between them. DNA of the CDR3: TGCGCCAGCAGCCCGAGGGAGGGGGGTTACTCCTACAATGAGCAGTTCTTC. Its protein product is CASSPREGGYSYNEQFF.